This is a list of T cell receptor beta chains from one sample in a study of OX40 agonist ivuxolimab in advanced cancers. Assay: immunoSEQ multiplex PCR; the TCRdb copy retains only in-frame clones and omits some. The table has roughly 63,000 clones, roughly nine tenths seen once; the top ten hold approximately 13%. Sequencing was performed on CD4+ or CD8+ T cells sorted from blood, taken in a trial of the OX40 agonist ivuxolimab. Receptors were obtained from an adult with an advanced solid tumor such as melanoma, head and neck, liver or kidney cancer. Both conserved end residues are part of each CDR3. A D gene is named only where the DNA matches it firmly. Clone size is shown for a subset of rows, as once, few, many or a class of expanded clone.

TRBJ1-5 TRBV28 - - CASSFRGQPQHF TGTGCCAGCAGTTTCAGGGGTCAGCCCCAGCATTTT
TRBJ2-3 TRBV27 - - CASSLIASEGTDTQYF TGTGCCAGCAGTTTAATTGCGTCAGAAGGCACAGATACGCAGTATTTT
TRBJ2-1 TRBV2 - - CASSLSRGGASYNEQFF TGTGCCAGCAGTCTGTCCAGGGGGGGAGCTTCCTACAATGAGCAGTTCTTC
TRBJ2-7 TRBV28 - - CASSAPGQPSEQYF TGTGCCAGCAGTGCCCCCGGCCAACCTAGCGAGCAGTACTTC
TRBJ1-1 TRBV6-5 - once CASSQGRSNTEAFF TGTGCCAGCAGCCAGGGGCGGTCGAACACTGAAGCTTTCTTT
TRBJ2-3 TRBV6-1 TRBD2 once CASNPSGSGTDTQYF TGTGCCAGCAATCCTAGCGGGAGTGGCACAGATACGCAGTATTTT
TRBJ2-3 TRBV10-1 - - CASSSGVSRADTQYF TGCGCCAGCAGCTCGGGGGTGTCGCGCGCAGATACGCAGTATTTT
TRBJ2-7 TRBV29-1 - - CSVAGGTGSSYEQYF TGCAGCGTTGCAGGTGGTACAGGGAGCTCCTACGAGCAGTACTTC
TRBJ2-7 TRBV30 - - CAWGRDRSYEQYF TGTGCCTGGGGTCGTGACAGATCCTACGAGCAGTACTTC
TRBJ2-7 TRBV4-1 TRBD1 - CASSQVGTGGTEQYF TGCGCCAGCAGCCAAGTTGGGACAGGGGGGACCGAGCAGTACTTC
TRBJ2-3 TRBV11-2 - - CASSLRLGGATDTQYF TGTGCCAGCAGCTTAAGGCTCGGGGGAGCGACAGATACGCAGTATTTT
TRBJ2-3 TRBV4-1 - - CASSQGLGEVTDTQYF TGCGCCAGCAGCCAAGGACTCGGGGAGGTCACAGATACGCAGTATTTT
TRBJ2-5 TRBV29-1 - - CSVAAGGIQETQYF TGCAGCGTTGCCGCGGGCGGAATCCAAGAGACCCAGTACTTC
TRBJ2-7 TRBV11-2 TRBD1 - CASSSGGSGQYF TGTGCCAGCAGCTCAGGGGGTTCGGGGCAGTACTTC
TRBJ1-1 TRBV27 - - CASTSSGTEAFF TGTGCCAGCACGTCTTCCGGGACAGAAGCTTTCTTT
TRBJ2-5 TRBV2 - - CASSERGGWAQETQYF TGTGCCAGCAGTGAAAGGGGGGGATGGGCGCAAGAGACCCAGTACTTC
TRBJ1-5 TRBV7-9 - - CASSLQGNQPQHF TGTGCCAGCAGCCTTCAGGGAAATCAGCCCCAGCATTTT
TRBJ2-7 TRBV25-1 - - CASSDYYEQYF TGTGCCAGCAGTGACTACTACGAGCAGTACTTC
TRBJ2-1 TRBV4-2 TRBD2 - CASSQDLSGGLYGEQFF TGTGCCAGCAGCCAAGATTTGTCGGGAGGGCTCTATGGGGAGCAGTTCTTC
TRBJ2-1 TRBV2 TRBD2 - CANRLANEQFF TGTGCCAACCGACTAGCAAATGAGCAGTTCTTC
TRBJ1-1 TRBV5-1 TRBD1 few CASSSRQGLNTEAFF TGCGCCAGCAGCAGTAGACAGGGCTTGAACACTGAAGCTTTCTTT
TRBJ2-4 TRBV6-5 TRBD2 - CASSYKRELAKNIQYF TGTGCCAGCAGTTACAAGCGGGAGTTAGCCAAAAACATTCAGTACTTC
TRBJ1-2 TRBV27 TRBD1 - CASSAQDRSYGYTF TGTGCCAGCAGTGCACAGGACAGGTCCTATGGCTACACCTTC
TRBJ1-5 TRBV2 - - CASSPGKGSRQPQHF TGTGCCAGCAGCCCAGGGAAGGGAAGCAGGCAGCCCCAGCATTTT
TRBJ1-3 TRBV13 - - CASSSRQFSGNTIYF TGTGCCAGCAGCTCTCGACAGTTCTCTGGAAACACCATATATTTT
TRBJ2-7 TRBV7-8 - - CASSLGTGDEQYF TGTGCCAGCAGTCTAGGCACGGGAGACGAGCAGTACTTC
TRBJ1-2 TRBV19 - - CASSMGLGNYGYTF TGTGCCAGTAGTATGGGTCTGGGCAACTATGGCTACACCTTC
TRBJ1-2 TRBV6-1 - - CASSWTPIYGYTF TGTGCCAGCAGCTGGACACCGATTTATGGCTACACCTTC
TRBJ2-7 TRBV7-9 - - CASSLSGYEQYF TGTGCCAGCAGCTTATCGGGGTACGAGCAGTACTTC
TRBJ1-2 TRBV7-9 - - CASSLGRRAPDYGYTF TGTGCCAGCAGCTTAGGTAGGCGGGCGCCGGACTATGGCTACACCTTC
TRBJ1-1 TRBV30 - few CAWSGVGGDTEAFF TGTGCCTGGAGTGGTGTTGGGGGGGACACTGAAGCTTTCTTT
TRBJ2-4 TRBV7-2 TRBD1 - CASPNRGPLAKNIQYF TGTGCCAGTCCGAACAGGGGCCCTCTAGCCAAAAACATTCAGTACTTC
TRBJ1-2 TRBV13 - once CASSLAGTGYTF TGTGCCAGCAGCTTAGCGGGGACTGGCTACACCTTC
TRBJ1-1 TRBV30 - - CAWSVGTTEAFF TGTGCCTGGAGTGTCGGGACCACTGAAGCTTTCTTT
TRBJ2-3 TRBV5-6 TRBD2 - CASSLVGSGRSTDTQYF TGTGCCAGCAGCCTGGTCGGGAGCGGGAGGTCCACAGATACGCAGTATTTT
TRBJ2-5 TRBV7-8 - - CASSRPSGAQETQYF TGTGCCAGCAGCCGACCCAGCGGAGCCCAAGAGACCCAGTACTTC
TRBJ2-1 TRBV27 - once CASTVGNEQFF TGTGCCAGCACCGTAGGTAATGAGCAGTTCTTC
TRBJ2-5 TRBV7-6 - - CASSFSRGETQYF TGTGCCAGCAGCTTTTCCCGAGGAGAGACCCAGTACTTC